Included here is one TCR beta chain sequence, with context. Its antigen target is currently unknown. Base qualities are not at hand, and no much larger clone is one base apart. The germline V gene specifies MDHEN as CDR1 and SYDVKM as CDR2. Taken from cysteine to phenylalanine, the CDR3 has 17 residues. The entry retains the CDR3 DNA only, 51 bases that are in frame from base 1. Trimming takes 5 bases from V and 0 bases from J, and the germline ends sit 17 bases apart. This entry is derived from a study of T cell responses to AZD1222 COVID-19 vaccine (dated by TCRdb to the early 2020s). The study in broad terms: A total of 240 or so trial participants underwent TCR sequencing, of whom approximately 200 had received two doses of AZD1222 and approximately 26 had received two doses of the MenACWY control vaccine. Trial participants were enrolled into age subgroups of 18-55, 56-69 and 70-plus years, which contained approximately 150, 28 and 58 TCR-sequenced participants, respectively. The study at large found these results: Because no samples from the day 14 peak response were available, repertoires could be characterized only after the peak T cell response. Reportedly, close to half of the unique spike-specific TCRs recognized epitopes lying outside the regions that are mutated in the B.1.351 and B.1.1.7 variants. The 56-69-year group was small, and its depth increase did not reach significance, likely because of low power. CD4 TCRs associated with the vaccine covered the entire spike protein, and the dominant responses were in regions 160-218 and 743-854. Participants were mostly white British and included more females than males, and it was suggested by the authors that clonal diversity may have been underestimated. Spike-specific TCR breadth and depth rose significantly after two AZD1222 doses compared with day 0 and with MenACWY recipients. Conclusions about previously exposed vaccinees are limited, since just five or six AZD1222 recipients were seropositive for SARS-CoV-2 at baseline.

The CDR3 regions of human TCRbeta chains were analyzed by immunosequencing. Per the source publication's procedure: TCRs in the repertoires were compared against a reference library of SARS-CoV-2-specific TCRs that had been generated with the MIRA antigen-specificity platform. Breadth was defined as the fraction of unique TCRs that were SARS-CoV-2-associated. Depth was defined as the fraction of total T cells that were SARS-CoV-2-associated. Using the MIRA data, each spike-specific TCR was assigned both to the spike region to which the TCR was reactive and to a CD4 or CD8 class. Log10-transformed breadth and depth values were compared by one-way ANOVA with Sidak's multiple comparisons tests. TCRdb obtained this table from immuneACCESS and retained in-frame rearrangements with V and J assigned. These tables miss some clones; where compared with another copy, unresolved V genes account for less than half of the shortfall, and the remainder is unexplained. V and J calls and clone size are copied from that table; D and trimming were computed from the DNA. The sample table shows tens of thousands of clones, and 80% to 90% are seen once. The ten largest account for 9% to 13% of the sample.

What this sample's time point label stands for: about 28 days (+/-7) after the second vaccine dose. Because spike-specific TCR depth and breadth did not differ between the two schedules, AZD1222 recipients who got a second dose at roughly 4 weeks were pooled with those who got a second dose at roughly 12 weeks. The vaccinee samples were drawn from two UK trials, COV001 and COV002, one of which was a single-blind randomized controlled phase 2/3 trial testing AZD1222 (ChAdOx1 nCoV-19) in healthy adults. Trial participant PBMC samples were collected at day 0 and day 28 after the second dose for TCRbeta chain sequencing.

The input for sequencing was peripheral blood, taken 28 days after the second AZD1222 dose. The source of this sequence is an adult who received the AZD1222 COVID-19 vaccine. The chain is encoded by TRBV28 joined to TRBJ1-5; TRBD1 is possibly the D segment (6 matching bases). The CDR3 sequence is CASSPGHGAYSNQPQHF. The sequenced DNA: TGTGCCAGCAGTCCGGGACACGGGGCCTATAGCAATCAGCCCCAGCATTTT. Reference TRBV28 and TRBJ1-5 genes cover what lies past the CDR3, so the full variable domain is DVKVTQSSRYLVKRTGEKVFLECVQDMDHENMFWYRQDPGLGLRLIYFSYDVKMKEKGDIPEGYSVSREKKERFSLILESASTNQTSMYLCASSPGHGAYSNQPQHFGDGTRLSIL.